This TCR beta chain emerged from a study of CD8 T cells in ankylosing spondylitis. Trimming removed 6 bases at V and 16 bases at J, with 22 bases between. Germline V gene sequence: CDR1 SQVTM, CDR2 ANQGSEA. This CDR3 region has 12 residues. Study-wide findings and caveats: Peripheral blood samples showed relatively rare disease-linked clones, and these clones were CD8+. Existing reports had already noted some motif variants in reactive arthritis synovial fluid and blood.

TCRdb re-called the 5' RACE reads with MiXCR, one entry per CDR3 protein. The sample carries about 280,000 distinct CDR3 sequences, 20% recorded once. On this clonotype: Its matching antigen is unknown.

This clonotype was sampled from a male donor with ankylosing spondylitis or in good health (not recorded which). The sample taken for sequencing was blood, either unsorted or a sorted T cell fraction (not recorded which). The rearrangement joins TRBV29-1 to TRBJ2-1; weak D call: TRBD2 (6 bases). CDR3 nucleotide sequence: TGCAGCGTCCGGACGGGGGAGTTGCCGCAATTCTTC. It specifies CSVRTGELPQFF.